Below are 18 T cell receptor beta chains sequenced from a single sample in a study of T cells in Graves' hyperthyroidism and ophthalmopathy. From RNA transcripts, TCR beta CDR3 regions were amplified. The HTBI primer set was used in a first-round RT-PCR of the TCR CDR3. TCRdb redid the calling of the multiplex PCR reads with MiXCR, one entry per CDR3 protein. This table holds some 490,000 distinct CDR3 sequences, approximately 16% found once. Material: blood. The origin of the receptors is a woman in her 30s with Graves' ophthalmopathy.

In its sample, this clonotype was seen a few times. The chain has TRBV5-5 and TRBJ2-1, with 7 bases matching TRBD1. CDR1 and CDR2 from the germline V gene are SGHKS and YYEKEE (reference sequence). After removal of 0 bases from V and 1 base from J, the junction contained 4 bases not matched to a gene. CDR3 length: 16 amino acids. This CDR3 reads CASSLVGTVSYNEQFF. DNA of the CDR3: TGTGCCAGCAGCTTGGTGGGGACAGTTTCCTACAATGAGCAGTTCTTC.

There are a few counts of this clonotype. The rearrangement links TRBV28 to TRBJ2-7, with D maybe TRBD2 (6 bases). Germline V gene sequence: CDR1 MDHEN, CDR2 SYDVKM. The CDR3 extends over 14 amino acids. V shed 10 bases and J shed 3 bases, with 19 bases lying between them. CDR3 residues: CATSTEGFHYEQYF. The CDR3 region has the DNA TGTGCCACTTCAACGGAGGGGTTCCACTACGAGCAGTACTTC.

The chain combines TRBV5-5 with TRBJ2-7, with a possible D match to TRBD1 (5 bases). Trimming cost V 4 bases and J 3 bases, with 17 bases left between them. The length of the CDR3 is 15 residues. Germline loops: CDR1 SGHKS, CDR2 YYEKEE (reference sequence). In DNA form, the CDR3 reads TGTGCCAGCAGCACTGTGGGGCACAAATTCTACGAGCAGTACTTC. It is translated as CASSTVGHKFYEQYF.

This chain connects TRBV30 to TRBJ2-2; tentatively, D is TRBD2 (5 bases). Germline V lookup: CDR1 GTSNPN, CDR2 SVGIG (reference sequence). The CDR3 contains 14 residues. The V gene lost 5 bases and the J gene lost 4 bases, with 14 bases spanning the gap. The CDR3 DNA is TGTGCCTGGGGGGTCGGACTGATCACCGGGGAGCTGTTTTTT. This translates into CAWGVGLITGELFF.

The rearrangement joins TRBV2 to TRBJ2-5; 8 bases are shared with TRBD1. There are 15 residues in the CDR3. Germline assignment: CDR1 SNHLY and CDR2 FYNNEI. J gave up 2 bases and V 3 bases, and 5 bases lay outside the gene matches. CDR3 amino acids: CASSEIGTGQETQYF. As DNA, the CDR3 is TGTGCCAGCAGTGAGATCGGGACAGGACAAGAGACCCAGTACTTC.

About this clonotype itself: The conserved closing phenylalanine or tryptophan is absent in this CDR3, likely reflecting a read error. V is TRBV27 and J is TRBJ2-7; D remains unclear. From germline, CDR1 is MNHEY and CDR2 SMNVEV (reference sequence). The CDR3 has 13 amino acids. V shed 4 bases and J shed 3 bases, with 10 bases lying between them. The CDR3 sequence is CASSWGADYEQYS. The DNA for the CDR3 is TGTGCCAGCAGTTGGGGTGCAGACTACGAGCAGTACTCC.

This chain uses TRBV6-2 or TRBV6-3 with TRBJ1-2; D perhaps matches TRBD1 (5 bases). Germline values: CDR1 MNHEY, CDR2 SVGEGT. V shed 2 bases and J shed 6 bases, with 16 bases lying between them. The CDR3 contains 15 residues. In DNA form, the CDR3 reads TGTGCCAGCAGTTACACCTACACTGGGACTGATGGCTACACCTTC. Residues: CASSYTYTGTDGYTF.

This clonotype appeared many times. The chain has TRBV4-3 and TRBJ1-1; D remains unclear. CDR3 size: 13 residues. Germline lookup yields CDR1 LGHNA and CDR2 YSLEER. V dropped 4 bases and J dropped 6 bases, with 12 bases sitting between them. The CDR3 bases are TGCGCCAGCAGCCGACCTGGGTCTTCTGAAGCTTTCTTT. As protein: CASSRPGSSEAFF.

The CDR3 bases are TGTGCCAGCAGTCACCGGGGACAGGGAAAAAACATTCAGTACTTC. It yields the protein CASSHRGQGKNIQYF. The chain carries TRBV12-3 or TRBV12-4 and TRBJ2-4; 9 bases fit TRBD1. The CDR3 runs 15 residues. Unmatched junction bases numbered 6, after V lost 5 bases and J lost 4 bases.

This clonotype occurred many times. This rearrangement joins TRBV30 to TRBJ2-5; 7 nucleotides line up with TRBD1. This CDR3 contains 14 residues. V was clipped by 4 bases and J by 8 bases; unmatched bases: 13. Germline CDR1 and CDR2: GTSNPN and SVGIG (reference sequence). In DNA, the CDR3 is TGTGCCTGGACCATGACTGGGACAGCCAGAACCCAGTACTTC. This sequence encodes CAWTMTGTARTQYF. Complete variable domain (other parts from reference TRBV30 and TRBJ2-5): SQTIHQWPATLVQPVGSPLSLECTVEGTSNPNLYWYRQAAGRGLQLLFYSVGIGQISSEVPQNLSASRPQDRQFILSSKKLLLSDSGFYLCAWTMTGTARTQYFGPGTRLLVL.

This clonotype was picked up many times. This chain uses TRBV27 with TRBJ2-7, with 9 positions matching TRBD1. The CDR3 totals 16 residues. Germline V gene lookup returns CDR1 MNHEY and CDR2 SMNVEV (reference sequence). The trim removed 3 bases at V and 3 bases at J, leaving 9 bases unmatched. The chain's CDR3 is CASSFTGTGPIYEQYF. DNA of the CDR3: TGTGCCAGCAGTTTCACCGGGACAGGGCCGATCTACGAGCAGTACTTC.

V is TRBV5-4 and J is TRBJ1-5, with 10 bases identical to TRBD1. Germline loops: CDR1 SGHNT, CDR2 YYREEE (reference sequence). This CDR3 comprises 14 residues. V was pared by 1 base and J by 9 bases, with 4 bases of the junction left unmatched. In DNA, the CDR3 is TGTGCCAGCAGCTTGTCGACAGGGGGCTCGCCCCAGCATTTT. It encodes CASSLSTGGSPQHF.

CDR3: CASSDDRLAENQQYF. The DNA for the CDR3 is TGTGCCAGCAGCGATGACAGACTAGCGGAAAACCAGCAGTACTTC. The chain links TRBV9 to TRBJ2-7; 9 nucleotides agree with TRBD2. V gave up 3 bases and J gave up 8 bases; unmatched junction bases: 12. The germline V gene has CDR1 SGDLS and CDR2 YYNGEE. The CDR3 runs 15 residues.

Of note for this clonotype: The conserved phenylalanine or tryptophan is not found at the CDR3 terminus, so this likely reflects a read error. The chain recombines TRBV27 with TRBJ2-1, with TRBD2 identical over 8 bases. Germline CDR1 reads MNHEY; CDR2 reads SMNVEV (reference sequence). The CDR3 is 18 residues long. Unmatched junction bases numbered 15, after V lost 2 bases and J lost 6 bases. CDR3: CASSLPGRTGRGSNEQFL. In nucleotides, the CDR3 is TGTGCCAGCAGTTTACCCGGGCGAACCGGGAGGGGAAGCAATGAGCAGTTCCTC.

This clonotype appeared many times. The chain uses TRBV2 and TRBJ2-2, with D unclear. Germline V gene sequence: CDR1 SNHLY, CDR2 FYNNEI. Trimming removed 6 bases from V and 0 bases from J, with 20 bases in between. The CDR3 totals 18 residues. CDR3 residues: CASSGLGSDRANTGELFF. CDR3 bases: TGTGCCAGCAGCGGCCTGGGATCCGATCGCGCGAACACCGGGGAGCTGTTTTTT.

This clonotype was observed many times. The V gene is TRBV12-5, the J gene TRBJ2-5; 8 bases match TRBD1. The germline gives CDR1 LGHNT, CDR2 FRNRAP. The V gene end was trimmed by 4 bases and the J gene end by 5 bases; junction bases not matched to a gene: 9. The CDR3 runs to 15 residues. CDR3 residues: CASGCPRGLRETQYF. The CDR3 DNA reads TGTGCTAGTGGTTGCCCCAGGGGGCTGAGGGAGACCCAGTACTTC. The full variable domain, in which reference TRBV12-5 and TRBJ2-5 provide the parts outside the CDR3, is DARVTQTPRHKVTEMGQEVTMRCQPILGHNTVFWYRQTMMQGLELLAYFRNRAPLDDSGMPKDRFSAEMPDATLATLKIQPSEPRDSAVYFCASGCPRGLRETQYFGPGTRLLVL.

This clonotype has ten or more counts. The chain joins TRBV12-3 or TRBV12-4 to TRBJ2-7; 16 bases are a match to TRBD2. Trimming took 4 bases from V and 4 from J; bases not matched to a gene: 13. CDR3 size: 19 residues. In DNA form, the CDR3 reads TGTGCCAGCAGTTCCCCGGGACTAGCGGGAGGGGAGAATCCATACGAGCAGTACTTC. Translated: CASSSPGLAGGENPYEQYF.

Notes on this clonotype: At one boundary the junction diverges from the germline segment, which might be a read error. CDR3 nucleotide sequence: TGTGCCAGCAGCCGAGGGGAGACCCAGTGCTTC. This gives the protein CASSRGETQCF. This chain uses TRBV7-8 with TRBJ2-5; either TRBD1 or TRBD2 may supply D (5 bases each). The CDR3 is made up of 11 amino acids. The germline V gene encodes CDR1 SGHVS and CDR2 FQNEAQ.